What follows are 28 T cell receptor beta chains derived from one specimen sequenced in a study of shared clonotypes between healthy human individuals. Clones were read by immunoSEQ multiplex PCR, and TCRdb kept only the in-frame ones, dropping some. The profile shows about 2.4 million clones, over 85% of them singletons. Sequencing input: naive CD4+ T cells from PBMCs. Indicated subset: CD45RA+ positively selected. The receptors were gathered from a man aged 18 to 30 in good health. Some clones in this sample may be carry-over from other donors' samples.

V usage is TRBV7-6 and J usage is TRBJ2-3; D call uncertain. Germline CDR1 and CDR2: SGHVS and FNYEAQ. This CDR3 contains 16 residues. V lost 5 bases and J lost 3, with 18 bases in between. The CDR3 here is CASSKLPGGTTDTQYF. The CDR3 DNA reads TGTGCCAGCAGCAAGCTGCCAGGTGGAACGACAGATACGCAGTATTTT.

The chain has TRBV5-5 and TRBJ2-3; D not resolved. This CDR3 comprises 12 residues. Germline lookup yields CDR1 SGHKS and CDR2 YYEKEE (reference sequence). V gave up 2 bases and J gave up 4 bases, with 5 bases separating them. The CDR3 region has the DNA TGTGCCAGCAGCTTTGTACCAGATACGCAGTATTTT. Translation gives CASSFVPDTQYF.

The chain carries TRBV7-2 and TRBJ2-1; D may be TRBD2 (5 bases). The CDR3 loop spans 13 amino acids. Germline-derived CDR1 and CDR2 are SGHTA and FQGNSA. Trimming removed 4 bases from V and 10 bases from J, with 14 bases in between. CDR3 bases: TGTGCCAGCAGCTCCCGGAGCGGTTACGAGCAGTTCTTC. It translates to CASSSRSGYEQFF.

J is TRBJ2-4 and V is TRBV10-3, with D possibly called TRBD1 or TRBD2 (5 bases each). Trimming removed 3 bases from V and 5 bases from J, with 14 bases in between. The CDR3 contains 15 residues. The germline V gene has CDR1 ENHRY and CDR2 SYGVKD. In DNA, the CDR3 is TGTGCCATCAGTGATCAGGGCCGGGACGAAAACATTCAGTACTTC. Protein sequence: CAISDQGRDENIQYF.

The gene calls are TRBV27 and TRBJ2-7, with 9 positions matching TRBD1. V gave up 6 bases and J gave up 4 bases; unmatched junction bases: 7. This CDR3 spans 14 amino acids. Germline CDR1 reads MNHEY; CDR2 reads SMNVEV (reference sequence). CDR3 sequence reads: CASRQQGATYEQYF. In DNA, the CDR3 is TGTGCCAGCAGACAACAGGGGGCTACGTACGAGCAGTACTTC.

The chain has TRBV7-6 and TRBJ2-5; the D gene is possibly TRBD1 (6 bases). In germline, CDR1 is SGHVS, CDR2 FNYEAQ. This CDR3 has 19 residues. With 4 bases removed from V and 0 bases from J, the gap between germline ends came to 24 bases. The CDR3 coding sequence is TGTGCCAGCAGCTCCCTGTTGGGCCCCAAAACAGGGAACCAAGAGACCCAGTACTTC. Translation: CASSSLLGPKTGNQETQYF.

This chain joins TRBV28 and TRBJ1-2; unclear D gene. V lost 2 bases to trimming and J lost 2 bases, with 15 bases between them. This CDR3 is built from 16 residues. In germline, CDR1 is MDHEN, CDR2 SYDVKM. The CDR3 protein is CASSLTRPPLNYGYTF. The CDR3 DNA is TGTGCCAGCAGTTTAACCCGACCCCCGCTCAACTATGGCTACACCTTC.

The V gene is TRBV21-1, the J gene TRBJ2-6. TRBV21-1 is tagged as a pseudogene. The CDR3 consists of 19 residues. The CDR3 sequence: CASSKARSVPKGGANVLTF. In DNA, the CDR3 is TGTGCCAGCAGCAAAGCGCGGTCGGTGCCCAAGGGTGGGGCCAACGTCCTGACTTTC.

This clone was recorded only once. The chain recombines TRBV7-9 with TRBJ2-2; perhaps TRBD2 as D (6 bases). Trimming stripped 5 bases from V and 4 bases from J, with 20 bases between. The CDR3 consists of 17 residues. Germline CDR1 SEHNR, CDR2 FQNEAQ (reference sequence). CDR3 sequence reads: CASSQGMYGDSTGELFF. CDR3 nucleotides: TGTGCCAGCAGCCAGGGAATGTACGGGGACTCCACCGGGGAGCTGTTTTTT.

The chain is built from TRBV5-1 and TRBJ2-7; tentatively, D is TRBD2 (7 bases). The CDR3 is made up of 15 amino acids. V shed 5 bases and J shed 3 bases, with 18 bases lying between them. Germline V lookup: CDR1 SGHRS, CDR2 YFSETQ. This chain's CDR3 is CASRGAGARGYEQYF. The CDR3 bases are TGCGCCAGCAGGGGGGCGGGGGCCCGCGGCTACGAGCAGTACTTC.

The chain is built from TRBV7-9 and TRBJ1-1; D is undetermined. The germline V gene has CDR1 SEHNR and CDR2 FQNEAQ (reference sequence). The CDR3 is made up of 13 amino acids. V was shortened by 5 bases and J by 4 bases, with 11 bases between the two germline ends. The CDR3 loop reads CASSPRPGTEAFF. The CDR3 DNA is TGTGCCAGCAGCCCCAGGCCAGGCACTGAAGCTTTCTTT.

The chain recombines TRBV2 with TRBJ2-7; the D is unclear. Germline V lookup: CDR1 SNHLY, CDR2 FYNNEI. V was trimmed by 8 bases and J by 0 bases, leaving 11 bases between them. CDR3 length: 13 amino acids. The CDR3 DNA follows: TGTGCCAGCTTGGCGGTTCGCTCCTACGAGCAGTACTTC. It is translated as CASLAVRSYEQYF. The full variable domain, rest sourced from reference TRBV2 and TRBJ2-7, is EPEVTQTPSHQVTQMGQEVILRCVPISNHLYFYWYRQILGQKVEFLVSFYNNEISEKSEIFDDQFSVERPDGSNFTLKIRSTKLEDSAMYFCASLAVRSYEQYFGPGTRLTVT.

The chain is built from TRBV5-1 and TRBJ2-1; D gene ambiguous. CDR1 and CDR2 (germline): SGHRS, YFSETQ. Deletions cut 0 bases from V and 4 bases from J, with 14 bases between. This CDR3 has 16 amino acids. CDR3 residues: CASSLGSSFLYNEQFF. DNA of the CDR3: TGCGCCAGCAGCTTGGGGTCGAGCTTTCTTTACAATGAGCAGTTCTTC.

V gene TRBV18 combines with J gene TRBJ2-7; the match to TRBD2 covers 9 bases. The V gene end was trimmed by 0 bases and the J gene end by 5 bases; junction bases not matched to a gene: 5. CDR1 and CDR2 from the germline V gene are KGHSH and LQKENI. CDR3 length equals 15 residues. The CDR3 nucleotides are TGTGCCAGCTCACCACCTAGCGGGAGTAACGACGAGCAGTACTTC. Protein sequence: CASSPPSGSNDEQYF.

This sequence joins TRBV5-1 and TRBJ2-5; 7 positions agree with TRBD2. The trim removed 0 bases at V and 3 bases at J, leaving 8 bases unmatched. The CDR3 has 16 residues. Germline CDR1 SGHRS, CDR2 YFSETQ. This chain's CDR3 is CASSLARLAGKETQYF. In nucleotides, the CDR3 is TGCGCCAGCAGCTTGGCCCGACTAGCAGGAAAAGAGACCCAGTACTTC.

The CDR3 is CASSSQTGNTEAFF. The CDR3 nucleotides read TGTGCCAGCAGCTCTCAGACAGGGAACACTGAAGCTTTCTTT. The gene calls are TRBV7-9 and TRBJ1-1, with D possibly matching TRBD1 (6 bases). CDR3 length: 14 residues. Germline CDR1 and CDR2: SEHNR and FQNEAQ (reference sequence). Between the trimmed V and J ends, which lost 4 bases and 1 base, there was a span of 10 bases.

This chain uses TRBV30 with TRBJ1-2; D is uncertain. The CDR3 has 12 amino acids. V was pared by 0 bases and J by 9 bases, with 11 bases between. The germline V gene encodes CDR1 GTSNPN and CDR2 SVGIG (reference sequence). This chain's CDR3 is CAWSVGGRSYTF. The CDR3 region has the DNA TGTGCCTGGAGTGTAGGAGGGAGGAGCTACACCTTC.

The chain is built from TRBV29-1 and TRBJ2-1; weak D call: TRBD1 (6 bases). Between the trimmed V and J ends, which lost 5 bases and 5 bases, there was a span of 16 bases. This CDR3 has 14 residues. CDR1 and CDR2 from the germline V gene are SQVTM and ANQGSEA. CDR3 residues: CSVRQVLSNNEQFF. The CDR3 bases are TGCAGCGTTAGACAGGTCCTTTCAAACAATGAGCAGTTCTTC.

This sequence joins TRBV28 and TRBJ2-7, with a tentative D call TRBD2 (6 bases). This CDR3 region has 12 residues. Deletions cut 10 bases from V and 1 base from J, with 11 bases between. Germline lookup yields CDR1 MDHEN and CDR2 SYDVKM. The CDR3 loop is CATSGRSYEQYF. The CDR3 DNA reads TGTGCCACTTCGGGGAGGTCCTACGAGCAGTACTTC.

This clone appeared a few times. V gene TRBV2 combines with J gene TRBJ1-1; D unresolved. The germline V and J ends were trimmed by 4 bases and 7 bases, with 13 bases remaining between them. CDR3 length: 13 amino acids. Per the germline V gene, CDR1 is SNHLY and CDR2 is FYNNEI. CDR3 sequence reads: CASSVGVEVEAFF. The CDR3 coding sequence is TGTGCCAGCAGTGTGGGAGTGGAGGTTGAAGCTTTCTTT.

The gene calls are TRBV7-2 and TRBJ1-2, with 7 nucleotides matching TRBD1. CDR3 length: 17 residues. With V trimmed by 5 bases and J by 2 bases, 14 bases remained unmatched. Germline CDR1 and CDR2: SGHTA and FQGNSA. Here the CDR3 DNA reads TGTGCCAGCAGCACCCGGGACAGCTTAAATGCAAACTATGGCTACACCTTC. Its protein is CASSTRDSLNANYGYTF.

The chain uses TRBV4-1 and TRBJ1-4; D is unresolved. The CDR3 contains 16 residues. V was trimmed by 0 bases and J by 2 bases, leaving 10 bases between them. Germline lookup yields CDR1 MGHRA and CDR2 YSYEKL. The CDR3 sequence is CASSQDMASTNEKLFF. CDR3 nucleotide sequence: TGCGCCAGCAGCCAAGATATGGCGTCGACTAATGAAAAACTGTTTTTT.

The V gene is TRBV6-4, the J gene TRBJ2-1, with D maybe TRBD1 (5 bases). There are 12 residues in the CDR3. V lost 6 bases and J lost 15, with 18 bases in between. From germline, CDR1 is MRHNA and CDR2 SNTAGT. DNA for the CDR3: TGTGCCAGCAGGGTTAGTGGGCCAGGGTGGTTCTTC. Amino acids: CASRVSGPGWFF.

Concerning this clone: Distinct nucleotide sequences in the sample also encode this CDR3. The chain links TRBV7-2 to TRBJ2-5, with D unclear. The germline gives CDR1 SGHTA, CDR2 FQGNSA. The CDR3 runs to 12 residues. V dropped 0 bases and J dropped 4 bases, with 3 bases sitting between them. DNA for the CDR3: TGTGCCAGCAGCTTAGCCCGAGAGACCCAGTACTTC. Its translation is CASSLARETQYF.

The CDR3: CASSDRVKGYTF. For the CDR3, the DNA is TGTGCCAGCAGCGACAGGGTAAAGGGCTACACCTTC. The genes are TRBV2 and TRBJ1-2, with 7 bases identical to TRBD1. V lost 6 bases to trimming and J lost 8 bases; unmatched junction nucleotides: 6. Germline V gene lookup returns CDR1 SNHLY and CDR2 FYNNEI. The CDR3 covers 12 residues.

The genes are TRBV5-5 and TRBJ1-2; 9 bases map to TRBD1. The germline CDR1 and CDR2 sequences are SGHKS and YYEKEE (reference sequence). The ends lost 2 bases at V and 7 bases at J; junction bases unmatched: 15. The CDR3 spans 17 residues. For the CDR3, the DNA is TGTGCCAGCAGCTTCCTCTTTCCGGGACAGGGTGATACTGGCTACACCTTC. Its translation is CASSFLFPGQGDTGYTF.

V gene TRBV5-1 combines with J gene TRBJ1-3, with D perhaps matching TRBD1 (6 bases). CDR1 is SGHRS, CDR2 YFSETQ, per germline. The V end was cut by 0 bases, the J end by 4 bases, with 11 bases between. This CDR3 contains 15 residues. The CDR3 DNA is TGCGCCAGCAGCTTGGTGGGGGCCGGCGGAAACACCATATATTTT. This sequence encodes CASSLVGAGGNTIYF.

This clone appeared once. J is TRBJ2-2 and V is TRBV29-1; the match to TRBD2 covers 7 bases. Germline V CDR1 and CDR2: SQVTM, ANQGSEA. This CDR3 has 14 amino acids. Losses at the gene ends were 7 bases for V and 3 bases for J; bases not matched to a gene: 8. The CDR3 sequence: CSGVASGYTGELFF. For the CDR3, the DNA is TGCAGCGGCGTGGCTAGCGGATACACCGGGGAGCTGTTTTTT.